These 25 T cell receptor beta chains were sequenced from one sample in a study of blood T cells in healthy people across ages. Primed by a sample-barcoded 5' primer and a J-beta primer mix, a second PCR proceeded for about 7 to 11 cycles. TCRdb ran MiXCR on the 5' RACE reads and lists one entry per CDR3 protein. The sample holds about 680,000 distinct CDR3 sequences; 49% are singletons and the top ten take 30% to 40%. Sequencing was performed on blood. The receptors stem from a woman aged 55-70 years in good health.

V is TRBV4-3 and J is TRBJ2-7, with a possible D match to TRBD2 (5 bases). The V end was cut by 0 bases, the J end by 4 bases, with 13 bases between. From germline, CDR1 is LGHNA and CDR2 YSLEER. The CDR3 sequence is 15 residues long. CDR3 amino acids: CASSQDPAAGYEQYF. The CDR3 region has the DNA TGCGCCAGCAGCCAAGATCCGGCGGCGGGTTACGAGCAGTACTTC.

The chain uses TRBV7-3 and TRBJ2-6; 9 nucleotides align to TRBD1. The CDR3 has 16 amino acids. The V gene end was trimmed by 6 bases and the J gene end by 2 bases; junction bases not matched to a gene: 5. In germline, CDR1 is SGHTA, CDR2 FQGTGA. Written as DNA, the CDR3 is TGTGCCAGCAGTTGGGACAGGGATGCTGGGGCCAACGTCCTGACTTTC. It encodes CASSWDRDAGANVLTF. Drawing the rest from reference TRBV7-3 and TRBJ2-6, the complete variable domain is GAGVSQTPSNKVTEKGKYVELRCDPISGHTALYWYRQSLGQGPEFLIYFQGTGAADDSGLPNDRFFAVRPEGSVSTLKIQRTERGDSAVYLCASSWDRDAGANVLTFGAGSRLTVL.

This chain joins TRBV7-2 and TRBJ2-1; D remains unclear. Trimming left V 2 bases short and J 8 bases short, with 10 bases between. CDR1 is SGHTA, CDR2 FQGNSA, per germline. This CDR3 has 13 residues. As DNA, the CDR3 is TGTGCCAGCAGCTTACGGATCGAGTATGAGCAGTTCTTC. Protein sequence: CASSLRIEYEQFF. Drawing the rest from reference TRBV7-2 and TRBJ2-1, the complete variable domain is GAGVSQSPSNKVTEKGKDVELRCDPISGHTALYWYRQSLGQGLEFLIYFQGNSAPDKSGLPSDRFSAERTGGSVSTLTIQRTQQEDSAVYLCASSLRIEYEQFFGPGTRLTVL.

In this sample, this clonotype turned up a few times. The chain is built from TRBV12-3 or TRBV12-4 and TRBJ2-5; unclear D gene. V was trimmed by 2 bases and J by 1 base, leaving 8 bases between them. The CDR3 has 14 amino acids. CDR3 protein: CASSLPYSQETQYF. The CDR3 nucleotides are TGTGCCAGCAGTTTACCTTACTCCCAAGAGACCCAGTACTTC.

This clonotype has just one count. In DNA, the CDR3 is TGCAGTGCCATGTGGCTGCCCCAGGGTGGCAATCAGCCCCAGCATTTT. Its translation: CSAMWLPQGGNQPQHF. The rearrangement links TRBV20-1 to TRBJ1-5, with D possibly matching TRBD1 (5 bases). Germline V gene sequence: CDR1 DFQATT, CDR2 SNEGSKA (reference sequence). Trimming cost V 6 bases and J 2 bases, with 20 bases left between them. This CDR3 has 16 amino acids.

This clonotype has a handful of counts. This chain connects TRBV18 to TRBJ2-1; D is unclear. The ends were cut back, 5 bases at V and 9 bases at J, with 23 bases in the middle. The CDR3 spans 16 residues. Per the germline V gene, CDR1 is KGHSH and CDR2 is LQKENI. The CDR3 DNA reads TGTGCCAGCTCAGTCCCGACATTTTCCAGTCCTGGTGAGCAGTTCTTC. It codes for CASSVPTFSSPGEQFF.

The CDR3 region is CSARDRLAVSSYEQYF. In nucleotides, the CDR3 is TGCAGTGCTAGAGATCGGCTAGCGGTTAGCTCCTACGAGCAGTACTTC. V usage is TRBV20-1 and J usage is TRBJ2-7; 7 bases align to TRBD2. The CDR3 is 16 residues long. Trimming cost V 0 bases and J 0 bases; bases outside gene matches: 8. Germline V gives CDR1 DFQATT, CDR2 SNEGSKA (reference sequence).

The table lists this clonotype with a count of one. The CDR3 reads CASSRDRTKEKLFF. CDR3 DNA: TGTGCCAGCAGCCGGGACAGGACGAAGGAAAAACTGTTTTTT. The chain joins TRBV28 to TRBJ1-4, with 8 bases matching TRBD1. This CDR3 region has 14 residues. Germline trimming cut 6 bases from V and 8 bases from J; bases unmatched to any gene: 8. Looked up from germline, CDR1 is MDHEN and CDR2 is SYDVKM.

The chain has TRBV28 and TRBJ1-2, with 9 positions matching TRBD1. With V trimmed by 5 bases and J by 7 bases, 5 bases remained unmatched. Germline V gene sequence: CDR1 MDHEN, CDR2 SYDVKM. The CDR3 consists of 13 residues. The CDR3 spells CASSAGQGTGYTF. The CDR3 nucleotides read TGTGCCAGCAGTGCCGGACAGGGGACTGGCTACACCTTC.

Note on this clonotype: At one of its ends the junction is not consistent with the germline gene, which may arise from a read error. The CDR3, as DNA: TGTGCCAGCAGCTTGAAACCGGGCCCCTCTGAAGGCAATGAGCAGTTCTTT. It is translated as CASSLKPGPSEGNEQFF. V is TRBV7-8 and J is TRBJ2-1; D ambiguous. Germline lookup yields CDR1 SGHVS and CDR2 FQNEAQ. The CDR3 sequence is 17 residues long.

This clonotype was seen a few times. The chain has TRBV9 and TRBJ2-5; D is uncertain. CDR1 is SGDLS and CDR2 is YYNGEE in the germline V gene. The V end was cut by 0 bases, the J end by 2 bases, with 8 bases between. The CDR3 consists of 14 residues. The CDR3 DNA reads as TGTGCCAGCAGCGTAGGATACAGTCAAGAGACCCAGTACTTC. It is translated as CASSVGYSQETQYF.

This clonotype was picked up many times. The gene calls are TRBV12-3 or TRBV12-4 and TRBJ2-5; D ambiguous. This CDR3 spans 13 amino acids. Trimming stripped 2 bases from V and 2 bases from J, with 6 bases between. CDR3 protein: CASSLTRQETQYF. The CDR3 coding sequence is TGTGCCAGCAGTTTAACGCGACAAGAGACCCAGTACTTC.

The chain uses TRBV5-4 and TRBJ2-1, with 10 bases lining up with TRBD2. The J call may be incorrect, as the DNA end agrees better with TRBJ2-7. The CDR3 sequence is 16 residues long. CDR1 is SGHNT, CDR2 YYREEE, per germline (reference sequence). The CDR3 nucleotides read TGTGCCAGCAGCCCTCACGGGACTAGCGTATACAATGAGCAGTACTTC. Residues: CASSPHGTSVYNEQYF.

The rearrangement joins TRBV6-6 to TRBJ2-7, with D hard to call. Germline assignment: CDR1 MNHNY and CDR2 SVGAGI (reference sequence). Trimming cost V 4 bases and J 6 bases, with 7 bases left between them. The CDR3 sequence is 11 residues long. The CDR3 spells CASSFDSEQYF. The CDR3 coding sequence is TGTGCCAGCAGTTTCGACTCCGAGCAGTACTTC.

This clonotype was detected only a few times. At one end the junction does not follow the germline gene, possibly because of a read error. The rearrangement uses TRBV7-6 and TRBJ2-1; TRBD2 aligns across 7 bases. Germline V CDR1 and CDR2: SGHVS, FNYEAQ. The CDR3 has 15 amino acids. The chain's CDR3 is CASSLAVRSYNEQFF. The CDR3 DNA reads as TGTGCCAGCAGCCTAGCGGTCCGCTCCTACAATGAGCAGTTCTTC.

The table lists this clonotype with a few counts. This rearrangement joins TRBV5-5 to TRBJ2-5; a possible D gene is TRBD1 (6 bases). The V gene lost 4 bases and the J gene lost 11 bases, with 24 bases spanning the gap. CDR3 size: 15 residues. The germline gives CDR1 SGHKS, CDR2 YYEKEE (reference sequence). This CDR3 reads CASSPWIGQHNEQYF. As DNA, the CDR3 is TGTGCCAGCAGCCCCTGGATCGGACAGCACAATGAGCAGTACTTC.

The chain has TRBV18 and TRBJ1-6; 7 bases agree with TRBD1. CDR1 and CDR2 (germline): KGHSH, LQKENI. The CDR3 runs 11 residues. The J segment lost 14 bases and the V segment lost 6 bases, leaving 4 bases of the junction unmatched. The CDR3 DNA reads TGTGCCAGCTCTACAGGGGATACCCTCCACTTT. This codes for CASSTGDTLHF.

The chain carries TRBV7-9 and TRBJ1-5; D is possibly TRBD1 (5 bases). V was cut by 1 base and J by 4 bases, with 17 bases left in between. CDR3 size: 17 residues. CDR1 is SEHNR, CDR2 FQNEAQ, per germline (reference sequence). Here the CDR3 DNA reads TGTGCCAGCAGCTTAGAGGGTCGGGCAGGGTTTAATCAGCCCCAGCATTTT. Translating it yields CASSLEGRAGFNQPQHF.

The V gene is TRBV7-9, the J gene TRBJ2-1; 10 bases map to TRBD2. The CDR3 runs to 15 residues. The junction had 11 bases not matched to a gene; V was cut back by 5 bases and J by 10 bases. Per the germline V gene, CDR1 is SEHNR and CDR2 is FQNEAQ (reference sequence). CDR3 bases: TGTGCCAGCAGCCCCACTAGCGGGAACGTGCTAGAGCAGTTCTTC. It specifies CASSPTSGNVLEQFF.

The chain uses TRBV7-9 and TRBJ1-5; possible D gene TRBD1, 6 bases. Trimming removed 2 bases from V and 2 bases from J, with 13 bases in between. The CDR3 extends over 16 amino acids. Germline values: CDR1 SEHNR, CDR2 FQNEAQ (reference sequence). The CDR3 region is CASSLIQGRGNQPQHF. DNA for the CDR3: TGTGCCAGCAGCTTAATACAGGGTAGAGGCAATCAGCCCCAGCATTTT.

This chain connects TRBV2 to TRBJ1-5, with 7 bases matching TRBD1. The CDR3 consists of 16 residues. CDR1 is SNHLY and CDR2 is FYNNEI in the germline V gene. J lost 3 bases, V lost 3 bases, and 8 bases had no gene match. The CDR3 sequence: CASSEQAGGTNQPQHF. CDR3 nucleotides: TGTGCCAGCAGTGAGCAAGCAGGGGGTACCAATCAGCCCCAGCATTTT.

The rearrangement joins TRBV10-3 to TRBJ2-7; 10 bases fit TRBD2. The CDR3 runs 14 residues. V lost 8 bases, J lost 5 bases, and 9 bases stayed unmatched. Germline CDR1 and CDR2: ENHRY and SYGVKD. The CDR3 spells CAIGGASGRNEQYF. The CDR3 coding sequence is TGTGCCATCGGGGGGGCTAGCGGGAGAAACGAGCAGTACTTC.

The rearrangement uses TRBV20-1 and TRBJ2-1; 9 bases fit TRBD2. Germline CDR1 DFQATT, CDR2 SNEGSKA (reference sequence). V was clipped by 0 bases and J by 3 bases; unmatched bases: 12. The CDR3 loop spans 18 amino acids. The CDR3 protein is CSARDAYLAGANYNEQFF. CDR3 coding DNA: TGCAGTGCTAGAGATGCCTATTTAGCGGGAGCTAACTACAATGAGCAGTTCTTC.

This sequence joins TRBV3-1 and TRBJ2-3; no definite D call. Germline-derived CDR1 and CDR2 are LGHDT and YNNKEL (reference sequence). This CDR3 contains 14 residues. Trimming removed 3 bases from V and 2 bases from J, with 9 bases in between. The CDR3 protein is CASSHGRTTDTQYF. The CDR3 DNA reads as TGTGCCAGCAGCCACGGCAGAACCACAGATACGCAGTATTTT.

This clonotype was observed once. The chain employs TRBV7-9 and TRBJ2-5; 7 nucleotides align to TRBD1. CDR1 SEHNR and CDR2 FQNEAQ come from the germline V gene (reference sequence). CDR3 size: 13 residues. V shed 4 bases, J shed 7 bases, and the junction held 6 bases outside the gene matches. The CDR3 DNA reads as TGTGCCAGCAGCTCAACAGGGGCTGGGACCCAGTACTTC. Translating gives CASSSTGAGTQYF. Supplemented by reference TRBV7-9 and TRBJ2-5, the full variable domain reads DTGVSQNPRHKITKRGQNVTFRCDPISEHNRLYWYRQTLGQGPEFLTYFQNEAQLEKSRLLSDRFSAERPKGSFSTLEIQRTEQGDSAMYLCASSSTGAGTQYFGPGTRLLVL.